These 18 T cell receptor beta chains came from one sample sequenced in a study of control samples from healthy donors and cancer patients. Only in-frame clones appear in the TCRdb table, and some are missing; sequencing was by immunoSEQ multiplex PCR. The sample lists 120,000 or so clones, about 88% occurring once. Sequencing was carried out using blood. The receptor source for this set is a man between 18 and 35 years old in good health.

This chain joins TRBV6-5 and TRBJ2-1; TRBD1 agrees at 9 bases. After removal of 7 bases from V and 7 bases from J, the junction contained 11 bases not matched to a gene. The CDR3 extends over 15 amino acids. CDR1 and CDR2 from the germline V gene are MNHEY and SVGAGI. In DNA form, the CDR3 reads TGTGCCAGCATGGAGGGACAGGGTTGGTGGAATGAGCAGTTCTTC. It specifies CASMEGQGWWNEQFF.

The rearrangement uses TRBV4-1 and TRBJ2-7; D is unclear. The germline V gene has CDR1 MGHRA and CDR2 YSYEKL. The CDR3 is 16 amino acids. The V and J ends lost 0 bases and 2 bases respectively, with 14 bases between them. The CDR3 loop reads CASSQDGPTPTYEQYF. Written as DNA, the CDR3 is TGCGCCAGCAGCCAAGACGGGCCGACTCCAACCTACGAGCAGTACTTC.

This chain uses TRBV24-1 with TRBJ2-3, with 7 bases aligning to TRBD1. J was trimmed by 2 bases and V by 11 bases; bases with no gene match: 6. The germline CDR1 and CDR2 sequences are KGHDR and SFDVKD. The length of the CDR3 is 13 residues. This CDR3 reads CASNDRVTDTQYF. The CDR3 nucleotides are TGTGCCAGCAATGACAGGGTCACAGATACGCAGTATTTT.

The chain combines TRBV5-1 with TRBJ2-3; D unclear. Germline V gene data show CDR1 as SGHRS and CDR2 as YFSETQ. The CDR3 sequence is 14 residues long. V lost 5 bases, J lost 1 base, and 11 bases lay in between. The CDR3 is CASSSFIGTDTQYF. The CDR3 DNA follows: TGCGCCAGCAGTTCTTTCATAGGCACAGATACGCAGTATTTT.

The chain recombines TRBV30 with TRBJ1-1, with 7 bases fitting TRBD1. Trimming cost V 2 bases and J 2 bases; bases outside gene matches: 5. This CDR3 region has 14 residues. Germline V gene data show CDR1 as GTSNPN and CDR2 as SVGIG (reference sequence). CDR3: CAWSTGTVNTEAFF. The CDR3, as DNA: TGTGCCTGGAGTACCGGGACAGTCAACACTGAAGCTTTCTTT.

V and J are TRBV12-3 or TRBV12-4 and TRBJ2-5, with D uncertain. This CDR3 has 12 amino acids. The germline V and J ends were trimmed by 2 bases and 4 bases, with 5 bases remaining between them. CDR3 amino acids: CASSLRRETQYF. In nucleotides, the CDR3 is TGTGCCAGCAGTTTACGGAGAGAGACCCAGTACTTC.

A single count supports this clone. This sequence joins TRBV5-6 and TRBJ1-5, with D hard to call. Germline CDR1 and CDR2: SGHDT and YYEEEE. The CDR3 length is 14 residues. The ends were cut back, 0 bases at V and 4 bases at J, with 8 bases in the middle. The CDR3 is CASSLGSGNQPQHF. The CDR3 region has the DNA TGTGCCAGCAGCTTGGGTTCGGGGAATCAGCCCCAGCATTTT.

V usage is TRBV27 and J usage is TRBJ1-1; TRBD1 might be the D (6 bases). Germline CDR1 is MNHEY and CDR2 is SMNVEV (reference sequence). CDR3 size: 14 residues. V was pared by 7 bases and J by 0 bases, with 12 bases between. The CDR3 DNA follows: TGTGCCAGCACCTTGGGGGGCCTGAACACTGAAGCTTTCTTT. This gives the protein CASTLGGLNTEAFF.

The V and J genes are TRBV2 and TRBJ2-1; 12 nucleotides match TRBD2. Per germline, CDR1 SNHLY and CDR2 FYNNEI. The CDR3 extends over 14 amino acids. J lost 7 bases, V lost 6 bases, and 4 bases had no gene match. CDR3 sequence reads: CASRSSGRGNEQFF. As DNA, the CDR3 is TGTGCCAGCAGGTCTAGCGGGAGGGGTAATGAGCAGTTCTTC. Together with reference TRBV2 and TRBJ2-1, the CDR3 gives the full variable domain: EPEVTQTPSHQVTQMGQEVILRCVPISNHLYFYWYRQILGQKVEFLVSFYNNEISEKSEIFDDQFSVERPDGSNFTLKIRSTKLEDSAMYFCASRSSGRGNEQFFGPGTRLTVL.

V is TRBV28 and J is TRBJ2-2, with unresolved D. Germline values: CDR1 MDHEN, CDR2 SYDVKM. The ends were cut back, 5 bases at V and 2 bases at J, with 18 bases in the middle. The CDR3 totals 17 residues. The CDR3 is CASSGTGLPRNTGELFF. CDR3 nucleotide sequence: TGTGCCAGCAGTGGAACCGGGCTCCCCCGCAACACCGGGGAGCTGTTTTTT.

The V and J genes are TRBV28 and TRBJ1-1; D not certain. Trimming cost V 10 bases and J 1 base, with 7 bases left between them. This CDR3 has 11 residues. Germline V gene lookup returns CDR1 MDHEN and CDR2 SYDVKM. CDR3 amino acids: CATDANTEAFF. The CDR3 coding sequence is TGTGCCACAGATGCGAACACTGAAGCTTTCTTT.

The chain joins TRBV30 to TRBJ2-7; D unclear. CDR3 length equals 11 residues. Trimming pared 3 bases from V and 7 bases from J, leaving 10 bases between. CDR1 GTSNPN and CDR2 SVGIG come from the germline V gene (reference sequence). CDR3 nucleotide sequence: TGTGCCTGGAGCCCACTCAGAGAGCAGTACTTC. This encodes CAWSPLREQYF.

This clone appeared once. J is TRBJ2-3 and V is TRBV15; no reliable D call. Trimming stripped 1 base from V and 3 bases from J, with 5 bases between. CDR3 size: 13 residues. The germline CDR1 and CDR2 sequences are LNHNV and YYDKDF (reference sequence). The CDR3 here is CATSRGLTDTQYF. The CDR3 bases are TGTGCCACCAGCAGAGGCCTTACAGATACGCAGTATTTT.

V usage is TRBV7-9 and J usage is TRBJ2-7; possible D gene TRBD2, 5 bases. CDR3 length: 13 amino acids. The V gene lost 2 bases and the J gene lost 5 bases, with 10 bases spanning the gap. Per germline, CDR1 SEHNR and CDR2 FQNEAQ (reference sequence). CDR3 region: CASSLTTTHEQYF. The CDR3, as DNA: TGTGCCAGCAGCTTAACGACTACACACGAGCAGTACTTC.

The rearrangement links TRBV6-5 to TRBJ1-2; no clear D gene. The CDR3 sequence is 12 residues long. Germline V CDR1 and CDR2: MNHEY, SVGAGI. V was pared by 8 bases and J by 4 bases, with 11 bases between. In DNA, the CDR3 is TGTGCCAGCGCGTCGGGGAGCTATGGCTACACCTTC. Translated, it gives CASASGSYGYTF.

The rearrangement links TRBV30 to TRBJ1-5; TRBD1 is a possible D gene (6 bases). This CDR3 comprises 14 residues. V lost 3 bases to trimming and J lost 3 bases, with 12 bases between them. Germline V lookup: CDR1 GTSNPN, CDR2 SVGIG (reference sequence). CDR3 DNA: TGTGCCTGGAGAAGTGGACAGAACAATCAGCCCCAGCATTTT. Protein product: CAWRSGQNNQPQHF.

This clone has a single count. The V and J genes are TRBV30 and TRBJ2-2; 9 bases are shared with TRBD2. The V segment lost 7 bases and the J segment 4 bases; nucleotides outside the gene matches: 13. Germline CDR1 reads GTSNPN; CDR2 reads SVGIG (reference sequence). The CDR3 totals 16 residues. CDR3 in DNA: TGTGCCTCTCTAACCCCTAGCGGGAAGGGCACCGGGGAGCTGTTTTTT. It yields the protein CASLTPSGKGTGELFF.

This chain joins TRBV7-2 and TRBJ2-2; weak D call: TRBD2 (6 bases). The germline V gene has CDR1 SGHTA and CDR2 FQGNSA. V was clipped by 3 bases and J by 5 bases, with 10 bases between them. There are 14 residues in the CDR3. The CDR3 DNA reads TGTGCCAGCAGCTTTTCCCGGGGGACCGGGGAGCTGTTTTTT. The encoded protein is CASSFSRGTGELFF.